Given below is one T cell receptor (beta chain) in context. The data stem from a study of blood T cell repertoires in COVID-19. On the study more broadly: T cells, B-cell-depleted T cells, or PBMCs provided the cDNA or gDNA that served as material.

The CDR3 is 16 amino acids. Trimming at V came to 0 bases and at J to 4 bases, leaving 5 bases not matched to a gene. Germline lookup yields CDR1 MNHEY and CDR2 SVGEGT. Original methodology: Nucleated cell number was recorded as an estimate derived from reference gene primer amplification. Sequencing used immunoSEQ multiplex PCR; TCRdb keeps in-frame clones, though not all of them. The V and J calls and the clone size are those of that table, but D and trimming were determined from the DNA. Among under 400,000 clones, 90% were seen once, and the ten largest hold 2.5% to 3.5%. Sequenced sample: peripheral blood. This TCR was recovered from a woman in her 30s with COVID-19, enrolled during active disease. J is TRBJ2-3 and V is TRBV6-2 or TRBV6-3; TRBD1 agrees at 9 bases. This CDR3 is CASSYSGTGIADTQYF. CDR3 bases: TGTGCCAGCAGTTACTCAGGGACAGGGATCGCAGATACGCAGTATTTT.